This record looks at one T cell receptor beta chain sequence and its context. The CDR3 has 15 amino acids. Per the germline V gene, CDR1 is LNHDA and CDR2 is SQIVND (reference sequence). The V end lost 6 bases, the J end lost 4 bases, and 18 bases lay between the germline ends. The source of the sample is a study of blood T cell repertoires in COVID-19. Original analysis: The assay estimated nucleated cells by amplifying reference gene primers. Assay used: immunoSEQ multiplex PCR; TCRdb lists only in-frame clones, some missing. From that table come the V and J calls and clone size; the DNA was used to work out D and trimming. The sample holds 250,000 to 300,000 clones, about 90% seen once.

This TCR derives from a woman in her seventies with COVID-19, enrolled during active disease. The rearrangement links TRBV19 to TRBJ1-2; TRBD1 is a possible D gene (5 bases). Sequencing used peripheral blood. This CDR3 reads CASSGVDRTFYGYTF. The CDR3 region has the DNA TGTGCCAGTAGCGGAGTTGACAGAACTTTCTATGGCTACACCTTC.